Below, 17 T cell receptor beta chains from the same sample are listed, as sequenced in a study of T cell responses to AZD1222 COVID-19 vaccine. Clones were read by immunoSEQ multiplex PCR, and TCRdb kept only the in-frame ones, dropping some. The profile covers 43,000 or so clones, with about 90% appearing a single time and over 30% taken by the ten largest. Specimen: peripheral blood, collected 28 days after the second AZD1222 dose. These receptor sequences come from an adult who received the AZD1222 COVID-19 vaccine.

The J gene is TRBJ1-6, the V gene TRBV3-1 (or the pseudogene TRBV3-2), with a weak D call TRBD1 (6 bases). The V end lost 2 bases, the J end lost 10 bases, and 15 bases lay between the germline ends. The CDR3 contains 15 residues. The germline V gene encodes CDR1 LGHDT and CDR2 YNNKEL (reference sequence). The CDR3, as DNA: TGTGCCAGCAGCCAACACGGGGGCAAACGATCACCCCTCCACTTT. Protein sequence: CASSQHGGKRSPLHF.

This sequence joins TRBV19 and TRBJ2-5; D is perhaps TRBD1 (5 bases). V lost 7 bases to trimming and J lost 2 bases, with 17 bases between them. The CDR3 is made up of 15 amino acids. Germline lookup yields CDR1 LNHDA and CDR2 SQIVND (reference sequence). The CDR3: CASTLGAGKQETQYF. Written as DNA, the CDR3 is TGTGCCAGTACCCTAGGGGCAGGAAAACAAGAGACCCAGTACTTC. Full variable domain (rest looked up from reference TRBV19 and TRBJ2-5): DGGITQSPKYLFRKEGQNVTLSCEQNLNHDAMYWYRQDPGQGLRLIYYSQIVNDFQKGDIAEGYSVSREKKESFPLTVTSAQKNPTAFYLCASTLGAGKQETQYFGPGTRLLVL.

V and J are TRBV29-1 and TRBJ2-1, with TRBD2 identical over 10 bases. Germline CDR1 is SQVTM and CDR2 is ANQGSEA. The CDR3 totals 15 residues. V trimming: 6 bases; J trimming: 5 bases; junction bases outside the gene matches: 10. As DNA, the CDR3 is TGCAGCGTCAACGCGCGGACTAGCGGCGACAATGAGCAGTTCTTC. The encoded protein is CSVNARTSGDNEQFF.

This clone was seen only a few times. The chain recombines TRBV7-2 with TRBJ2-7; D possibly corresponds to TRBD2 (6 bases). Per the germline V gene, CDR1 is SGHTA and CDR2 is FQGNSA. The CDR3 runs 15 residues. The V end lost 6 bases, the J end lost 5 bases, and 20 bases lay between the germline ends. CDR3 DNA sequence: TGTGCCAGCAGTCCGACTAGGGGCACGGTCCACGAGCAGTACTTC. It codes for CASSPTRGTVHEQYF.

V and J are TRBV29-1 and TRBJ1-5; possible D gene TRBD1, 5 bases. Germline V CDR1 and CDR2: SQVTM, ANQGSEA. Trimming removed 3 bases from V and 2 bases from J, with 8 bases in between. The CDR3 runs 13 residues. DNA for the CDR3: TGCAGCGTTGAGGGGCCGGGCAATCAGCCCCAGCATTTT. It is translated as CSVEGPGNQPQHF.

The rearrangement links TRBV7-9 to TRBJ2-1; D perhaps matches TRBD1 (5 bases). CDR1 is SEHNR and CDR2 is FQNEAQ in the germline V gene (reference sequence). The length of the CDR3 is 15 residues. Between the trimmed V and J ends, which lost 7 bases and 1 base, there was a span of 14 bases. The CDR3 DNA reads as TGTGCCAGCAACACAGGAGTTTGGTCCTACAATGAGCAGTTCTTC. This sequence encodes CASNTGVWSYNEQFF.

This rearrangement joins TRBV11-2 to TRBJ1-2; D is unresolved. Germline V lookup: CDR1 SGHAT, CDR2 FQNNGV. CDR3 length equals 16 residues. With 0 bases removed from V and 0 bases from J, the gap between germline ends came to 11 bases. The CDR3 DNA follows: TGTGCCAGCAGCTTAGATCCCGGCAGTTCTAACTATGGCTACACCTTC. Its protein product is CASSLDPGSSNYGYTF.

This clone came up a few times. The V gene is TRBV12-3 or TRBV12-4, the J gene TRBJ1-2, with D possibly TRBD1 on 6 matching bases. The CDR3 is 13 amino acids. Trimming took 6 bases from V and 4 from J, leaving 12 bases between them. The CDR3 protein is CASRVQGIYGYTF. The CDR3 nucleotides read TGTGCCAGCAGGGTTCAGGGGATCTATGGCTACACCTTC.

CDR3 sequence: CASSQGQLYGYTF. CDR3 in DNA: TGTGCCAGCAGCCAGGGACAGCTCTATGGCTACACCTTC. This chain links TRBV7-6 with TRBJ1-2; TRBD1 agrees at 7 bases. Germline assignment: CDR1 SGHVS and CDR2 FNYEAQ. With V trimmed by 5 bases and J by 4 bases, 4 bases remained unmatched. The length of the CDR3 is 13 residues.

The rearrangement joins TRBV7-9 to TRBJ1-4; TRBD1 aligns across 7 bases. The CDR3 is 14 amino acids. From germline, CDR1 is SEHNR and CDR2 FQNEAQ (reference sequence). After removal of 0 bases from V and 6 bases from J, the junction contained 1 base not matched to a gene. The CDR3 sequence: CASSLAQGDEKLFF. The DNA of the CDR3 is TGTGCCAGCAGCTTAGCGCAGGGGGATGAAAAACTGTTTTTT.

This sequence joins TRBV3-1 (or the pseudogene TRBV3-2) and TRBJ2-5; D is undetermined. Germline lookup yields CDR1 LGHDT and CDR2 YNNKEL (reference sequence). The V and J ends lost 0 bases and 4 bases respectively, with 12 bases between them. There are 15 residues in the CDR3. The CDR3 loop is CASSQDHGLRETQYF. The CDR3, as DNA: TGTGCCAGCAGCCAAGATCACGGGTTGCGAGAGACCCAGTACTTC.

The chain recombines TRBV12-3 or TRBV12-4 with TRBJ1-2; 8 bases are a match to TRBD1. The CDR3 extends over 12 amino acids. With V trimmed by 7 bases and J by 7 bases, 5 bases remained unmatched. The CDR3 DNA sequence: TGTGCCAGCACCCGGACAGGGACTGGCTACACCTTC. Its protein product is CASTRTGTGYTF.

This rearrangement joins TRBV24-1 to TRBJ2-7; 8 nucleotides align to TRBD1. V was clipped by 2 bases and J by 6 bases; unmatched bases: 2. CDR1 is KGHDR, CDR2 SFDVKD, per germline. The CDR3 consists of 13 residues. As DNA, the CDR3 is TGTGCCACCAGTGATTCCACAGGGGGCGAGCAGTACTTC. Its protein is CATSDSTGGEQYF.

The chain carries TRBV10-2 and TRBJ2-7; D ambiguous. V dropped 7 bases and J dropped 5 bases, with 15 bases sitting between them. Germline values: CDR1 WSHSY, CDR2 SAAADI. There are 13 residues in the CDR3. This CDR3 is CASTTLSLNEQYF. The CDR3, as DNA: TGCGCCAGCACCACTCTCAGCTTAAACGAGCAGTACTTC.

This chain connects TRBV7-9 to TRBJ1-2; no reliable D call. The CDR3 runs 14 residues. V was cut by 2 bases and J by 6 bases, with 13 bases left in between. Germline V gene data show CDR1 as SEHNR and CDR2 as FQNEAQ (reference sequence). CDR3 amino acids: CASSLLSETHGYTF. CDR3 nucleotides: TGTGCCAGCAGCTTACTCTCTGAGACTCATGGCTACACCTTC.

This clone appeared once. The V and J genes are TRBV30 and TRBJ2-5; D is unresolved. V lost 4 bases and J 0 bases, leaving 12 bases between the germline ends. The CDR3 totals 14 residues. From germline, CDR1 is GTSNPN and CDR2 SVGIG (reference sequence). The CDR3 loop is CAWKRVQYQETQYF. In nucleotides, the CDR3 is TGTGCCTGGAAAAGGGTGCAGTACCAAGAGACCCAGTACTTC.

The CDR3 region is CASSEVLGLNYGYTF. CDR3 coding DNA: TGTGCCAGCAGTGAAGTACTAGGACTCAACTATGGCTACACCTTC. This chain connects TRBV6-1 to TRBJ1-2; D is unclear. The CDR3 is made up of 15 amino acids. Germline assignment: CDR1 MNHNS and CDR2 SASEGT. Trimming left V 1 base short and J 2 bases short, with 11 bases between.